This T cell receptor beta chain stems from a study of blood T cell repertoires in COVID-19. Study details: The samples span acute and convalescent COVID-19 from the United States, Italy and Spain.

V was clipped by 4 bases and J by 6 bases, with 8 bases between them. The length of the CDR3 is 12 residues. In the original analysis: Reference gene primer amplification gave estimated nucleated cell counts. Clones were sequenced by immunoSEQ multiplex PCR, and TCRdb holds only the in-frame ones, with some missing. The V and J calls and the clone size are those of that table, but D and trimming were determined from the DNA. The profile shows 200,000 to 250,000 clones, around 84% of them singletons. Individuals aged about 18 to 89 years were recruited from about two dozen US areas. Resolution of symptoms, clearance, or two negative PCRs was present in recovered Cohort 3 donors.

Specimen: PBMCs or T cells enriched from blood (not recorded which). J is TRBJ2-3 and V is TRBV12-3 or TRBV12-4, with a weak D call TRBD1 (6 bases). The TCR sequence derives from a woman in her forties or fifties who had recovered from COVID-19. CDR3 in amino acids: CASSYRVDTQYF. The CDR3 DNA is TGTGCCAGCAGTTACAGGGTGGATACGCAGTATTTT.